This TCR beta chain was sequenced in a study of cytomegalovirus exposure and HLA in healthy donors. Profiled with immunoSEQ multiplex PCR; TCRdb holds only in-frame clones, not every one. The sample has around 160,000 clones, under 95% seen once; the top ten hold 3% to 3.5%. The germline CDR1 and CDR2 sequences are SSHAT and FNYEAQ (reference sequence). The CDR3 totals 21 residues. V lost 7 bases, J lost 2 bases, and 35 bases lay in between. This sequence was found in a young woman in good health and CMV-seropositive. The V gene is TRBV7-7, the J gene TRBJ2-5; maybe TRBD1 (7 bases). The source material was PBMCs. The CDR3 DNA follows: TGTGCCAGCACCACCCGGAGGGGGCATGCCGTTTCAGGCGTAAGACAAGAGACCCAGTACTTC. Translation: CASTTRRGHAVSGVRQETQYF.